The rows below give T cell receptor beta chains drawn from one sample of a study of cytomegalovirus exposure and HLA in healthy donors. This table comes from immunoSEQ multiplex PCR, and its TCRdb copy is limited to in-frame clones, with some not included. The sample has about 120,000 clones, 80% to 85% seen once. The sequencing sample was made of PBMCs. The receptors originated from a middle-aged woman in good health and CMV-seronegative. Both conserved end residues are part of each CDR3.

J gene: TRBJ2-2; CDR3 length: 14; V gene: TRBV28; CDR3 protein: CASSPYSAAGELFF
J gene: TRBJ2-6; CDR3 length: 16; V gene: TRBV2; CDR3 protein: CASSLTTAAGANVLTF
J gene: -; CDR3 length: 13; V gene: TRBV29-1; CDR3 protein: CSVLPGESYEQYF
J gene: TRBJ2-7; CDR3 length: 15; V gene: TRBV5-1; CDR3 protein: CASSPAGTGVGEQYF
J gene: TRBJ1-5; CDR3 length: 16; V gene: TRBV11-2; CDR3 protein: CASSAWDRETNQPQHF
J gene: TRBJ2-7; CDR3 length: 12; V gene: TRBV28; CDR3 protein: CASSFYRGEQYF
J gene: TRBJ2-7; CDR3 length: 16; V gene: TRBV10-3; CDR3 protein: CAISESSGRALYEQYF
J gene: TRBJ1-1; CDR3 length: 15; V gene: TRBV7-9; CDR3 protein: CASSSRGGQVTEAFF
J gene: TRBJ1-5; CDR3 length: 15; V gene: TRBV19; CDR3 protein: CASSIQGHSNQPQHF
J gene: TRBJ1-2; CDR3 length: 13; V gene: TRBV6-1; CDR3 protein: CASSDYTDYGYTF
J gene: TRBJ1-2; CDR3 length: 15; V gene: TRBV19; CDR3 protein: CASRPTGAYNYGYTF
J gene: -; CDR3 length: 13; V gene: TRBV30; CDR3 protein: CAARGSGAYEQYF